Here is one T cell receptor (beta chain) with its context. Its antigen is unknown. Within one base of it there is no much larger clone, and no base qualities were kept. This sample is drawn from a study of T cells in Graves' hyperthyroidism and ophthalmopathy (dated by TCRdb to the late 2010s). For context, the study as a whole: Peripheral blood samples were taken at the time of initial diagnosis, prior to any treatment. A discovery cohort of about 100 patients, roughly 45 with Graves' ophthalmopathy and 57 with stable Graves' hyperthyroidism, was used to find distinguishing TCR V-J signatures. Prospective prediction of ophthalmopathy was tested in an independent validation cohort consisting of 18 to 20 hyperthyroidism patients and 15 to 17 patients who later progressed to ophthalmopathy. For training and testing, the roughly 100 patients in the discovery cohort were randomly divided in a 7:3 ratio. The study also compared thyroid tissue and blood T-cell repertoires from about six Graves' hyperthyroidism patients. After sampling, hyperthyroidism patients received methimazole starting at 30 mg daily, and ophthalmopathy patients received high-dose intravenous methylprednisolone. According to the paper, TCR Vbeta CDR3 sequencing was carried out on 120 to 150 peripheral blood samples, which came from fewer than 50 ophthalmopathy, around 74 hyperthyroidism and approximately 17 progressor patients.

Hyperthyroidism patients were newly diagnosed, had a disease duration of under 2 months, and were aged 18 to 65 years. Patients with uncontrolled infections, other autoimmune diseases, pregnancy or lactation were excluded. Diagnoses were based on clinical symptoms, serum thyroxine and TRAb, thyroid ultrasound and orbital computed tomography. For progressor patients, blood was drawn at the first diagnosis of hyperthyroidism, before any ophthalmopathy symptoms had appeared. PBMCs were separated from 7.5 to 10 ml of fresh peripheral blood using Ficoll-Paque density gradient centrifugation. Progressor patients were initially diagnosed with Graves' hyperthyroidism and developed ophthalmopathy during follow-up. Total RNA was extracted with Trizol reagent, and quality was checked on an Agilent 2100 Bioanalyzer. The CDR1 and CDR2 encoded by the germline V gene are SQVTM and ANQGSEA. V is reduced by 6 bases and J by 0 bases, leaving a spacing of 14 bases between them. The CDR3 holds 14 amino acids from the cysteine to the phenylalanine. Only the CDR3 DNA stays, 42 bases, in frame from base 1.

Study-level results and caveats: Most expanded thyroid clonotypes (frequency above 0.001) were also detected in blood, a finding suggesting that blood repertoires may reflect thyroid immune responses. In validation, the model predicted progression to ophthalmopathy with about 71% sensitivity and around 72% specificity, a median of about 6.7 months before onset. A model built on a 13 V-J signature distinguished ophthalmopathy from stable hyperthyroidism, reaching about 88% sensitivity and around 81% specificity in cross-validation and 80%/75% in testing. Sample size was not statistically predetermined, and investigators were not blinded to group allocation.

TCR beta CDR3 regions were amplified from RNA transcripts. The first round of RT-PCR for the TCR CDR3 was performed with the HTBI primer set and the Qiagen OneStep RT-PCR kit. A second multiplex PCR round built the libraries, followed by size selection and purification. Paired-end sequencing of the libraries was performed with 100 bp reads on an Illumina HiSeq2000. The authors' analysis ran thus. SOAPnuke was used to process the raw data, throwing out any read that contained adapters or uncalled bases, had a mean Phred below 15, or lacked an exact constant-primer or identifier match. COPE v1.2.5 was used to merge the high-quality paired reads, and each unique nucleotide sequence was defined as a clonotype. MiTCR v1.1 was used to align the clonotypes against IMGT TRBV, TRBD and TRBJ reference segments. The analysis was restricted to V-J combinations with a frequency above 0.0001, which together covered 99.2% of the repertoires. A TCS score was defined as the ratio between F50 (clonal expansion) and ExV (chaos), using BLOSUM62-based TCRdist between CDR3 peptides within each V-J. Welch's t-statistics and random forest reduced several hundred V-J features to 13, which were used in a naive Bayes classifier (R e1071). The public reads were reanalyzed by TCRdb: fastp trimming at Q25, MiXCR alignment, in-frame beta chains only. Duplicate CDR3 protein sequences are folded into a single record with the most common DNA and genes. None of the V and J calls come from the authors' own analysis; TCRdb made them. The sample has around 300,000 distinct CDR3 sequences on record, nearly 15% of them singletons. 30% to 35% of the sample goes to the ten largest clones.

Sequenced sample: blood. This chain joins TRBV29-1 to TRBJ1-2, with the D gene not clear enough to name. The receptor's source is a woman aged 45-60 years with Graves' hyperthyroidism that later progressed to Graves' ophthalmopathy. DNA sequence: TGCAGCGTCCGCGGCCACCGGACTAACTATGGCTACACCTTC. Its product reads: CSVRGHRTNYGYTF.